This T cell receptor beta chain stems from a study of blood T cell repertoires in COVID-19. This clone has only one observation. The repertoire was sequenced with immunoSEQ multiplex PCR; TCRdb's copy has only in-frame clones and lacks some. Of some 47,000 clones in the sample, less than 95% are singletons; the top ten hold about 5.1%. With 5 bases clipped from V and 0 bases from J, the junction kept 5 bases outside the gene matches. Germline V CDR1 and CDR2: LGHNA, YNFKEQ. The CDR3 is 15 residues long. The chain carries TRBV4-2 and TRBJ1-1; 8 bases match TRBD1. Sequencing was carried out using peripheral blood. The clonotype was recovered from a man aged 65 to 79 with acute or convalescent COVID-19. DNA for the CDR3: TGTGCCAGCAGCACCACGACAGGGGTGAACACTGAAGCTTTCTTT. This sequence encodes CASSTTTGVNTEAFF.